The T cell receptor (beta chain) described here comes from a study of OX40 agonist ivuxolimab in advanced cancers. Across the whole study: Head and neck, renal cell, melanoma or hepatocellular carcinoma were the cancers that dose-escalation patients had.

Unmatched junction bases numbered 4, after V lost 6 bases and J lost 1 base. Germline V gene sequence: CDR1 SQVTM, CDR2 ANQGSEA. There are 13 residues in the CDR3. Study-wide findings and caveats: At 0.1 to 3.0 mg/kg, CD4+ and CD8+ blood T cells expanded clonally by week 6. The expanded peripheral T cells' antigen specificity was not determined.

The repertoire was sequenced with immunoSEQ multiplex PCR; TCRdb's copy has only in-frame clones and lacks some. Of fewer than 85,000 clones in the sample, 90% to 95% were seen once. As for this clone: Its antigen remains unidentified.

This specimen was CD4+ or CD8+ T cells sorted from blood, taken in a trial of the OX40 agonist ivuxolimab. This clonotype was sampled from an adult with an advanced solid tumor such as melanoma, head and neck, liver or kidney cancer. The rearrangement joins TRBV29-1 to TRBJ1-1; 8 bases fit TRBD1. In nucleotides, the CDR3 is TGCAGCGTAGTGGACAGGGCGAACACTGAAGCTTTCTTT. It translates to CSVVDRANTEAFF.